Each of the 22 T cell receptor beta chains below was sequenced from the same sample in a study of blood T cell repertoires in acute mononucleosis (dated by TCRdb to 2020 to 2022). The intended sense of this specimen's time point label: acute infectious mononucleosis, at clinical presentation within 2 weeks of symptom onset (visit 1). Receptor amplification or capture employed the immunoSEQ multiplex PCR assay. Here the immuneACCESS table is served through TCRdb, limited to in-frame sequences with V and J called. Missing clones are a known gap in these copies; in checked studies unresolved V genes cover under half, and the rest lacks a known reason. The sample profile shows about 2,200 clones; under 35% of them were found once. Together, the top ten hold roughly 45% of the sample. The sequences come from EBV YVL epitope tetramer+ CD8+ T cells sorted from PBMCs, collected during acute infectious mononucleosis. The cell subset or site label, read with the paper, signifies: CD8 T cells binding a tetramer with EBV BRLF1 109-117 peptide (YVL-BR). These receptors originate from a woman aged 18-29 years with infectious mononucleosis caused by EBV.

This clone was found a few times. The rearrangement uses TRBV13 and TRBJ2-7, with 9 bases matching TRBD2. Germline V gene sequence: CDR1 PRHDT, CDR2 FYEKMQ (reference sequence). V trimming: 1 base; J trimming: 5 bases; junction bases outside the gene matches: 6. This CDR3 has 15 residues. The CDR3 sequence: CASSLVLAGSHEQYF. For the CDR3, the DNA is TGTGCCAGCAGCTTAGTCCTAGCGGGATCCCACGAGCAGTACTTC.

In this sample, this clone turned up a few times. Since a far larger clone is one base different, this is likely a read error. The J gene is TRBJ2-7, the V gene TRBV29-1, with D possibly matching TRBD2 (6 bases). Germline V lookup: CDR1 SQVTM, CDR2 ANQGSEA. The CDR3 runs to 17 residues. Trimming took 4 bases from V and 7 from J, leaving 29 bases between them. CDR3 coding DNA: TGCAGCGTTGGGGGCCCGCAGGGAGGAATCAATACAAATGAGCAGTACTTC. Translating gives CSVGGPQGGINTNEQYF.

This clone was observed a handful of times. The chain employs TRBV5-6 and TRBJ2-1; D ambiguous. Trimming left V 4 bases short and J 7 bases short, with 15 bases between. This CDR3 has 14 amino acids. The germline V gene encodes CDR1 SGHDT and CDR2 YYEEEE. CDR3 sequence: CASSQVLTMNEQFF. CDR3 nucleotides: TGTGCCAGCAGCCAAGTACTGACAATGAATGAGCAGTTCTTC.

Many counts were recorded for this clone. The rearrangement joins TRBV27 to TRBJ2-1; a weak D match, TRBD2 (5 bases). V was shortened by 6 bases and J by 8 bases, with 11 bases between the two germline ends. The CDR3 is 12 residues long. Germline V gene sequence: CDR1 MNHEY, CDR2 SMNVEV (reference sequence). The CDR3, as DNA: TGTGCCAGCAGCCGCTATAGCGATGAGCAGTTCTTC. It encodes CASSRYSDEQFF.

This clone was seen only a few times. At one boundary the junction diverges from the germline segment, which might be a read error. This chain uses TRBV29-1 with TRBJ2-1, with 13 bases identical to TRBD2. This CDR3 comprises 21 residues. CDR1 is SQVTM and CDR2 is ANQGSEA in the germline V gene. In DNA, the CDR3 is TGCAGCGTAGGAGGGACAGGGGCCGGGACTAGCGGGGCATACTCCTACAATGAGCTGTTCTTC. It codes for CSVGGTGAGTSGAYSYNELFF.

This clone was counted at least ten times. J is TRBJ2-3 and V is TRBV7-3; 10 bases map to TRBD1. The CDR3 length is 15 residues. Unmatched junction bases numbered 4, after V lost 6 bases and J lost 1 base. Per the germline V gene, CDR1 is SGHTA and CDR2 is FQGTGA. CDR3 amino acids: CASRAGTGGTDTQYF. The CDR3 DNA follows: TGTGCCAGCAGGGCCGGGACAGGGGGCACAGATACGCAGTATTTT.

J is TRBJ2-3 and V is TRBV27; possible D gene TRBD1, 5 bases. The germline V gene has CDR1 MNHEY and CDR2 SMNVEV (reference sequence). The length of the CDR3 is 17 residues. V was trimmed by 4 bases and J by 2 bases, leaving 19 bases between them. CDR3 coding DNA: TGTGCCAGCAGTTCTTCAACGACAGTTAGCTTCACAGATACGCAGTATTTT. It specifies CASSSSTTVSFTDTQYF.

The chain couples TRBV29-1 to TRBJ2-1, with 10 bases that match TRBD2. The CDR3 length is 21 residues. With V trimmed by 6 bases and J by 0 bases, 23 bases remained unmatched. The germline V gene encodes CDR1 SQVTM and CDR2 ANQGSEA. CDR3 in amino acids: CSVGVTGSVTSGSYSYNEQFF. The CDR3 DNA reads TGCAGCGTAGGAGTGACAGGGTCCGTGACTAGCGGGTCATACTCCTACAATGAGCAGTTCTTC.

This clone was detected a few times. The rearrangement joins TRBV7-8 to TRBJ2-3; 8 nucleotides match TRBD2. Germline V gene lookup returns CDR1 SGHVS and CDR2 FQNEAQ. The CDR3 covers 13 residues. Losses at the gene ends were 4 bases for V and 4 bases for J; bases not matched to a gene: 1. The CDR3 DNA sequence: TGTGCCAGCAGCTCGACTAGCGCAGATACGCAGTATTTT. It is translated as CASSSTSADTQYF.

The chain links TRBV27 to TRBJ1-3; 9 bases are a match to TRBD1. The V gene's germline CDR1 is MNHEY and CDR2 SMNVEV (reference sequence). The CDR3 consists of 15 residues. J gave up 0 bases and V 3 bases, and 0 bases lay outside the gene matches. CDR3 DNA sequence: TGTGCCAGCAGTTTGGGACAGGGCTCTGGAAACACCATATATTTT. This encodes CASSLGQGSGNTIYF.

CDR3 coding DNA: TGTGCCAGCAGCTTAGCGCCGTACAATGAGCAGTTCTTC. Translated: CASSLAPYNEQFF. The genes are TRBV7-2 and TRBJ2-1; D is uncertain. This CDR3 contains 13 residues. Germline-derived CDR1 and CDR2 are SGHTA and FQGNSA. V lost 0 bases and J lost 4, with 4 bases in between.

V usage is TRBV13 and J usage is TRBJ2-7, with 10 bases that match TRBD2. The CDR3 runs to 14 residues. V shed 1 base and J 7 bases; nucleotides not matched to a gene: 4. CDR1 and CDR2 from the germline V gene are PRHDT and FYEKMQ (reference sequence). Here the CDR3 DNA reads TGTGCCAGCAGCTTAGTCCTAGCGGGAGTTGAGCAGTACTTC. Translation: CASSLVLAGVEQYF.

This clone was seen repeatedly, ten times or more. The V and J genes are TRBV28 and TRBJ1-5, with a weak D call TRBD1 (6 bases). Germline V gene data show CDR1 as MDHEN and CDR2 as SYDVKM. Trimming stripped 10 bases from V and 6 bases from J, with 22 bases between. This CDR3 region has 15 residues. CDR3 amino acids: CAIIFLLGGAQPQHF. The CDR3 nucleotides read TGTGCCATCATTTTCCTTCTGGGGGGGGCTCAGCCCCAGCATTTT.

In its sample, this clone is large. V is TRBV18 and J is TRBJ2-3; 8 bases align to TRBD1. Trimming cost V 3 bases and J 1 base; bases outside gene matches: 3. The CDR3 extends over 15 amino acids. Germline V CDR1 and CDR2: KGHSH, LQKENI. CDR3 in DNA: TGTGCCAGCTCACCCTCGACAGGGGGCACAGATACGCAGTATTTT. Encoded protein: CASSPSTGGTDTQYF.

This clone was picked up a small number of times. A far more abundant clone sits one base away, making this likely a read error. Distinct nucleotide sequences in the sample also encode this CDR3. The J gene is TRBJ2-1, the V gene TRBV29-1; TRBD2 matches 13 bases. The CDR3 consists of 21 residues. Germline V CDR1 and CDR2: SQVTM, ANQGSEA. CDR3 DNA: TGCAGCGTAGGAGGGACAGGGTCCGGGACTAGCGGGGCATACTCCTACTATGAGCAGTTCTTC. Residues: CSVGGTGSGTSGAYSYYEQFF.

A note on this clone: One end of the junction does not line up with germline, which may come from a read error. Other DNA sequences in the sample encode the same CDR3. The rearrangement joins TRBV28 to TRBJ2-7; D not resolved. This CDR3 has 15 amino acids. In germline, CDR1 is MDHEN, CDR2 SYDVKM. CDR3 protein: CASSSLHGSASEQYF. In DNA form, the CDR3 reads TGCGCCAGCAGTTCCCTCCATGGAAGCGCCTCCGAGCAGTACTTC.

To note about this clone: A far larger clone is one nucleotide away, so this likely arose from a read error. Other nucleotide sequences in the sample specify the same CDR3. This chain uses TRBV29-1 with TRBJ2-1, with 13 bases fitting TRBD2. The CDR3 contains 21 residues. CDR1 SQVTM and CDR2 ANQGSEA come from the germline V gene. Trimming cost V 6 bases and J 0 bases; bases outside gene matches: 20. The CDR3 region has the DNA TGCAGCGTAGGAGTGACAGGGTCCGGGACTAGCGGGGCATACTCCTACAATGAGCAGTTCTTC. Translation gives CSVGVTGSGTSGAYSYNEQFF.

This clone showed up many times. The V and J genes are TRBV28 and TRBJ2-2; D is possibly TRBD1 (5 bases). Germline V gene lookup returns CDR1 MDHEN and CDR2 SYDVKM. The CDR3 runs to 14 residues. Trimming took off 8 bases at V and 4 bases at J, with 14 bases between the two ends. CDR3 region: CASRQTLGTGELFF. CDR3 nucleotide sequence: TGTGCCAGCCGACAGACTTTAGGCACCGGGGAGCTGTTTTTT.

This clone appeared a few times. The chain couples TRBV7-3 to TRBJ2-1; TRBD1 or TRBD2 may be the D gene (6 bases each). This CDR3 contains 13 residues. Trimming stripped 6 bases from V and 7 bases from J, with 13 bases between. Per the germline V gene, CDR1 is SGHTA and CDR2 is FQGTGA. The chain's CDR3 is CASSPGGYNEQFF. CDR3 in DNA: TGTGCCAGCAGTCCCGGGGGCTATAATGAGCAGTTCTTC.

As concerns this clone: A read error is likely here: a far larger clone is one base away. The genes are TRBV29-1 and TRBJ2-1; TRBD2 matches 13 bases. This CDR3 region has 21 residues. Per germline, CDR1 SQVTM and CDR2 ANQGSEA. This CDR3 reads CNVGGTGSGTSGAYSYNEQFF. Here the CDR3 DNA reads TGCAACGTAGGAGGGACAGGGTCCGGGACTAGCGGGGCATACTCCTACAATGAGCAGTTCTTC.

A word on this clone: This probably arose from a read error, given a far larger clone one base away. In DNA form, the CDR3 reads TGCAGCGTTGTGGAGCCCCCCTACAATGAGCAGTACTTC. Amino acid sequence: CSVVEPPYNEQYF. The V gene is TRBV29-1, the J gene TRBJ2-4; D is ambiguous. CDR1 is SQVTM, CDR2 ANQGSEA, per germline. CDR3 size: 13 residues. V lost 4 bases to trimming and J lost 13 bases, with 20 bases between them.

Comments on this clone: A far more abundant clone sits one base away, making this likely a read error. In DNA form, the CDR3 reads TGTGCCACCAGTTCGCAGGGGAGTACGAATGAGCAGTTCTTC. This gives the protein CATSSQGSTNEQFF. V and J are TRBV6-5 and TRBJ2-1, with TRBD1 as a possible D gene (6 bases). CDR1 and CDR2 from the germline V gene are MNHEY and SVGAGI. The CDR3 is 14 residues long.